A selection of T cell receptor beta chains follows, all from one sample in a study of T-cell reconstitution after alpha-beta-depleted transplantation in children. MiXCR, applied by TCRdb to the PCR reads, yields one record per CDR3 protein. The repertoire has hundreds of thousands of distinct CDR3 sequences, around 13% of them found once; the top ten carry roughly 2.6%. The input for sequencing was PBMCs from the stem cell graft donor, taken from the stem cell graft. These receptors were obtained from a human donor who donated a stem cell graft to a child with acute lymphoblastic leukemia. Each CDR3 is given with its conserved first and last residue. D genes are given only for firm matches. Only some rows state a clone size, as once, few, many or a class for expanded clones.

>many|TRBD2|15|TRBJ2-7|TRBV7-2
TGTGCCAGCAGTTCCGGAGGGACTAGGCGTTACGAGCAGTACTTC
CASSSGGTRRYEQYF
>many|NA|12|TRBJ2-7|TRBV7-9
TGTGCCAGCAGCGCTGCCTTAGACGAGCAGTACTTC
CASSAALDEQYF
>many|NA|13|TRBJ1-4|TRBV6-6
TGTGCCAGCAGTTACAGGGTTGGTGAAAAACTGTTTTTT
CASSYRVGEKLFF
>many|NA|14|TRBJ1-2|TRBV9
TGTGCCAGCAGCGTAGGAGGCGGAGACTATGGCTACACCTTC
CASSVGGGDYGYTF
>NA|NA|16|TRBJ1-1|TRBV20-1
TGCAGTGCTCCCCTATTGCGTTCAGGGGTGAACACTGAAGCTTTCTTT
CSAPLLRSGVNTEAFF
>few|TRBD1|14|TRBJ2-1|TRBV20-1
TGCAGTGCTGAGGGACAGGGCTTTGGTAATGAGCAGTTCTTC
CSAEGQGFGNEQFF
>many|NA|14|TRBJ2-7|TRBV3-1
TGTGCCAGCAGCCACCGGGACAACGCCTACGAGCAGTACTTC
CASSHRDNAYEQYF
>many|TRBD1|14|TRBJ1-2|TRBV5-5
TGTGCCAGCAGCCCCCGGGTGACAGGGGTCGGCTACACCTTC
CASSPRVTGVGYTF
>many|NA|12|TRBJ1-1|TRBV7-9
TGTGCCAGCACCGGAAGAAAGGTGGAAGCTTTCTTT
CASTGRKVEAFF
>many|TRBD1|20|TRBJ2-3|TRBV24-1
TGTGCCACCAGTGATTTGAGTTCGGGATCTCCACAGGGGCGCACAGATACGCAGTATTTT
CATSDLSSGSPQGRTDTQYF
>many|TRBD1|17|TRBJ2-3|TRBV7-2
TGTGCCAGCAGCTCGGGGACCGGGACAGGGGACACAGATACGCAGTATTTT
CASSSGTGTGDTDTQYF
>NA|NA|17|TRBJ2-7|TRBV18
TGTGCCAGCTCACCACCGAATGTAGGATCTCGGGACTACGAGCAGTACTTC
CASSPPNVGSRDYEQYF